The sequence of this TCR beta chain was determined in a study of blood T cell repertoires in COVID-19. Study as a whole: From the United States, Italy and Spain came samples of acute and convalescent COVID-19.

Germline lookup yields CDR1 SEHNR and CDR2 FQNEAQ (reference sequence). The CDR3 contains 13 residues. TCRdb keeps only in-frame clones here, not all; method: immunoSEQ multiplex PCR. The data show approximately 250,000 clones, with around 78% seen just once and over 4.5% held by the top ten. The chain links TRBV7-9 to TRBJ2-3, with a tentative D call TRBD2 (6 bases). The TCR sequence derives from a man aged 55 to 69 who had recovered from COVID-19. The sequenced material came from peripheral blood. The CDR3 sequence is CGPEGRGTDTQYF. Here the CDR3 DNA reads TGTGGCCCGGAGGGCCGGGGCACAGATACGCAGTATTTT. The full variable domain, in which reference TRBV7-9 and TRBJ2-3 provide the parts outside the CDR3, is DTGVSQNPRHKITKRGQNVTFRCDPISEHNRLYWYRQTLGQGPEFLTYFQNEAQLEKSRLLSDRFSAERPKGSFSTLEIQRTEQGDSAMYLCGPEGRGTDTQYFGPGTRLTVL.